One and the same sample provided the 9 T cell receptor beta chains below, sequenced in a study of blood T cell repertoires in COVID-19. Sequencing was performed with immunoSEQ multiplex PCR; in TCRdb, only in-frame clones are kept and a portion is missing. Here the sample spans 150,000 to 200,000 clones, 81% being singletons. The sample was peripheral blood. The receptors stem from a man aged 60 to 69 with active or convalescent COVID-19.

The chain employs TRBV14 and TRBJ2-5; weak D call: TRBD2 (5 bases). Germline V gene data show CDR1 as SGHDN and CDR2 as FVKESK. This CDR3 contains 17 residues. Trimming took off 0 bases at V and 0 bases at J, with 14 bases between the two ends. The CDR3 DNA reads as TGTGCCAGCAGCCAAGATCTGGGCGGGTTGTACCAAGAGACCCAGTACTTC. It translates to CASSQDLGGLYQETQYF.

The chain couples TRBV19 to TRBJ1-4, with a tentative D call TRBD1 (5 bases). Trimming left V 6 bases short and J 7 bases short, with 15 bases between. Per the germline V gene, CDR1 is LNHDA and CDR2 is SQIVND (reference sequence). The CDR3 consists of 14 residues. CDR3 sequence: CASRTQSGAEKLFF. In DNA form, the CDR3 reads TGTGCCAGTAGGACCCAAAGTGGGGCTGAAAAACTGTTTTTT.

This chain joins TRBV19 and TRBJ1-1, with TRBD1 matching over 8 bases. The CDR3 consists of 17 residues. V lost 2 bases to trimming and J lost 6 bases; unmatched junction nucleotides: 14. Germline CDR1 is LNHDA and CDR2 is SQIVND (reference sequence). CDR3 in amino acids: CASSILSLGRGRPEAFF. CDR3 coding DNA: TGTGCCAGTAGTATATTAAGCTTGGGCAGGGGGCGACCTGAAGCTTTCTTT.

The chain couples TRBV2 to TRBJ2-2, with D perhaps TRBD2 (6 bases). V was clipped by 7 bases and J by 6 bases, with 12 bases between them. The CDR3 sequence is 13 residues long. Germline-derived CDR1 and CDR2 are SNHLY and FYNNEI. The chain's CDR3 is CASTPGGSGELFF. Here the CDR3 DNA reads TGTGCCAGCACCCCCGGAGGGTCCGGGGAGCTGTTTTTT.

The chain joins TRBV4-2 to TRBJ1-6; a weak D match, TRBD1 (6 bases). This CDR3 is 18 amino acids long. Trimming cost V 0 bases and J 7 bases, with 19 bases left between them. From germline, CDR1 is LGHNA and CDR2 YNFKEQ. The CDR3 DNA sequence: TGTGCCAGCAGCCAAGATCGGGCGGGGGGGGCGCGCAATTCACCCCTCCACTTT. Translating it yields CASSQDRAGGARNSPLHF.

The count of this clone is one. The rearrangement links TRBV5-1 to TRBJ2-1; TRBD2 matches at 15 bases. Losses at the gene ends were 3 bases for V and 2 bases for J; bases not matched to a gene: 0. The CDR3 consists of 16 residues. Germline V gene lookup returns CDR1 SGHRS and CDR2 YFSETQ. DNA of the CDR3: TGCGCCAGCAGCTGGACTAGCGGGGGGGCCTACAATGAGCAGTTCTTC. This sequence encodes CASSWTSGGAYNEQFF.

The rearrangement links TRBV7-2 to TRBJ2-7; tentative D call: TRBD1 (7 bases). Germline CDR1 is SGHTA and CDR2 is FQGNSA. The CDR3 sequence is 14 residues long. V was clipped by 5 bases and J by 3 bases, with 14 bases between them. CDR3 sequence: CASSPRDRGYEQYF. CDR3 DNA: TGTGCCAGCAGCCCGCGGGACAGAGGCTACGAGCAGTACTTC.

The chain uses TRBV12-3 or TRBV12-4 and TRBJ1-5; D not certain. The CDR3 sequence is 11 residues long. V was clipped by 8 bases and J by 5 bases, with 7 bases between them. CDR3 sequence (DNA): TGTGCCAGCGCTCAGGATCAGCCCCAGCATTTT. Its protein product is CASAQDQPQHF.

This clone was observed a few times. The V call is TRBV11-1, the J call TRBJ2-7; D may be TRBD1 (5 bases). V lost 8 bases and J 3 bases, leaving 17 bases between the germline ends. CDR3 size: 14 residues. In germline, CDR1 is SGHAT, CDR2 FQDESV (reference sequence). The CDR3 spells CASSYRGSFYEQYF. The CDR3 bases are TGTGCCAGCTCGTATAGGGGTTCTTTCTACGAGCAGTACTTC. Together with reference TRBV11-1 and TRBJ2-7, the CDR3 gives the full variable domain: EAEVAQSPRYKITEKSQAVAFWCDPISGHATLYWYRQILGQGPELLVQFQDESVVDDSQLPKDRFSAERLKGVDSTLKIQPAELGDSAMYLCASSYRGSFYEQYFGPGTRLTVT.